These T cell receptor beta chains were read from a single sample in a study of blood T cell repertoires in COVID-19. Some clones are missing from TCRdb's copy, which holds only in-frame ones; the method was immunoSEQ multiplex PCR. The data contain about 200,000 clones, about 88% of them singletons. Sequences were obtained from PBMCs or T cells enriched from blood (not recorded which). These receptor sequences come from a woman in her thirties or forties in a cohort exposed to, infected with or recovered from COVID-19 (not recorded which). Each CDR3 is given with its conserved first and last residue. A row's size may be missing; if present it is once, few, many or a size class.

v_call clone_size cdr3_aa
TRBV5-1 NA CASRIRTGEGLYGYTF
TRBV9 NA CASSVGGQDLYTGANVLTF
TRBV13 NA CASSLGQGADTGELFF
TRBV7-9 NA CASSALAGVKYF
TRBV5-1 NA CASSPRPGQGRSGANVLTF
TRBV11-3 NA CASSFPRWAAEAFF
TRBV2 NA CASSSGQGSTEAFF
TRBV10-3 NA CAISTLGQGAGETQYF
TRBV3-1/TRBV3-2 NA CASGRDSYNEQFF
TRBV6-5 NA CASSWTNTDTQYF
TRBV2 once CASSGGQLQPQHF
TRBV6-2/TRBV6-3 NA CASSSGLAGGPGETQYF
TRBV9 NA CASSEGGRLNTEAFF
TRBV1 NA CTSSLARGTIEQFF
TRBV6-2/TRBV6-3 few CASSYGLAGGNEQYF
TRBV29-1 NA CSVEGVSPGSGNTIYF
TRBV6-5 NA CASRLDLIQETQYF
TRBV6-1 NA CASSEALRRGPYEQYF
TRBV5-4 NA CASSPGAVEQFF
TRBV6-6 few CASSPGTASYSNQPQHF
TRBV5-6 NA CASSLAGGRETQYF
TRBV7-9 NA CASSHTGIAATGAYGYTF
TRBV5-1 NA CASSLEHGGDEQYF
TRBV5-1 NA CASSLVRGREAFF
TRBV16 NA CASSQTQGTGYGYTF
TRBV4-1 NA CASSHEGQGYEQYF
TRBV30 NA CAWRTGLNEQFF
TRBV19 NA CASKLAPGGSTEAFF
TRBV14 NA CASSQDIGGGYTEAFF
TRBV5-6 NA CASSWGTGGHEQYF
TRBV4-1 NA CASSQAGVRYNEQFF
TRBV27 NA CASSRRQEYEQYF
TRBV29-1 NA CSVVRGYGTEAFF
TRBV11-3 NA CASSQGLPTDTQYF
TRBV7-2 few CASSPWTSSYNEQFF
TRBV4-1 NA CASSQGDRVGNQPQHF
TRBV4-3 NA CASSQDPSGLTGDTQYF
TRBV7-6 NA CASSLGSGSGYEQYF
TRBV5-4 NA CASSLEQGSYNEQFF
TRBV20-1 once CSASKNGYAGPYNEQFF
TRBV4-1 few CASSQVTFYEQYF
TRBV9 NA CASSQGTGSVVGYTF
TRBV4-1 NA CASSQKTGSGYGYTF
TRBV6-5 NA CASSYSSPSPGELFF
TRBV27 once CASSRLAGGYTDTQYF
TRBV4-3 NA CASSQTEDRGLTPLHF
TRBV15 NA CATSSRLEGNEQFF
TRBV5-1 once CASSLGAGQAIGEQYF
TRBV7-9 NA CASSQKGTEAFF
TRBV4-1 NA CASSQVGGGANEKLFF